These 2 T cell receptor beta chains were all obtained from the same sample, sequenced in a study of blood T cell repertoires in COVID-19. The assay was immunoSEQ multiplex PCR, and TCRdb's table has in-frame clones only and misses some. Here the sample spans some 250,000 clones, roughly four fifths being singletons. The sample was PBMCs or T cells enriched from blood (not recorded which). Receptors were obtained from a man aged 35 to 55 who had recovered from COVID-19.

The chain carries TRBV2 and TRBJ1-5; the D gene is possibly TRBD1 (6 bases). The CDR3 contains 14 residues. The V gene lost 8 bases and the J gene lost 5 bases, with 16 bases spanning the gap. CDR1 and CDR2 (germline): SNHLY, FYNNEI. As DNA, the CDR3 is TGTGCCAGCTCCCAAACAGGGCTCTATCAGCCCCAGCATTTT. It encodes CASSQTGLYQPQHF.

Turning to this clone: The sample has other DNA sequences that encode this CDR3 too. The chain links TRBV19 to TRBJ2-1; 13 bases fit TRBD2. V shed 4 bases and J 9 bases; nucleotides not matched to a gene: 6. CDR3 size: 15 residues. From germline, CDR1 is LNHDA and CDR2 SQIVND (reference sequence). In DNA form, the CDR3 reads TGTGCCAGTAGTAGACTAGCGGGGGGCCTGGGTGAGCAGTTCTTC. It is translated as CASSRLAGGLGEQFF.